Each of the 18 T cell receptor beta chains below was sequenced from the same sample in a study of blood T cell repertoires in COVID-19. The method was immunoSEQ multiplex PCR; TCRdb's version includes in-frame clones alone and lacks a portion of them. Seen here are 90,000 to 120,000 clones, 84% observed once, and the top ten hold about 4%. Source material: peripheral blood. The receptor source for this set is a human donor in a cohort sampled during active COVID-19.

The genes are TRBV29-1 and TRBJ1-1; TRBD1 matches at 8 bases. Germline CDR1 reads SQVTM; CDR2 reads ANQGSEA. J lost 1 base, V lost 6 bases, and 7 bases had no gene match. The CDR3 loop spans 14 amino acids. This CDR3 is CSVGQGWKNTEAFF. CDR3 in DNA: TGCAGCGTCGGACAGGGATGGAAGAACACTGAAGCTTTCTTT.

V usage is TRBV19 and J usage is TRBJ1-2; unclear D gene. Germline V gives CDR1 LNHDA, CDR2 SQIVND (reference sequence). CDR3 length: 12 amino acids. Trimming pared 9 bases from V and 1 base from J, leaving 9 bases between. In DNA, the CDR3 is TGTGCCAGCCAAGCTATTAACTATGGCTACACCTTC. Residues: CASQAINYGYTF.

The chain is built from TRBV6-5 and TRBJ2-7, with D possibly matching TRBD2 (6 bases). The germline V gene has CDR1 MNHEY and CDR2 SVGAGI. This CDR3 spans 13 amino acids. Trimming shortened V by 3 bases and J by 7 bases, and 13 bases separated the two germline ends. CDR3 bases: TGTGCCAGCAGTTATGCGGGGTCGGGAGAGCAGTACTTC. Protein product: CASSYAGSGEQYF.

The chain is built from TRBV19 and TRBJ2-1; TRBD2 matches 8 bases. The junction had 7 bases not matched to a gene; V was cut back by 6 bases and J by 3 bases. The CDR3 has 15 residues. CDR1 LNHDA and CDR2 SQIVND come from the germline V gene (reference sequence). CDR3 DNA: TGTGCCAGTAGGCCACGGGGGGGGATCTACAATGAGCAGTTCTTC. Protein sequence: CASRPRGGIYNEQFF.

V is TRBV7-2 and J is TRBJ1-2; TRBD1 matches 8 bases. The CDR3 runs to 14 residues. Per the germline V gene, CDR1 is SGHTA and CDR2 is FQGNSA. J was trimmed by 2 bases and V by 4 bases; bases with no gene match: 3. The CDR3 coding sequence is TGTGCCAGCAGCTCGGGACAGGAGAACTATGGCTACACCTTC. Translating gives CASSSGQENYGYTF.

The sample holds a few counts of this clone. The rearrangement uses TRBV7-9 and TRBJ2-3, with D possibly TRBD1 on 7 matching bases. The length of the CDR3 is 19 residues. V lost 3 bases to trimming and J lost 2 bases, with 24 bases between them. Germline V gives CDR1 SEHNR, CDR2 FQNEAQ (reference sequence). CDR3 sequence reads: CASSLDYRDRILSTDTQYF. The CDR3 nucleotides are TGTGCCAGCAGCTTGGACTATAGGGACAGAATACTTTCCACAGATACGCAGTATTTT.

V and J are TRBV6-2 or TRBV6-3 and TRBJ2-7; D may be TRBD1 (6 bases). Germline CDR1 reads MNHEY; CDR2 reads SVGEGT. V was clipped by 4 bases and J by 4 bases, with 17 bases between them. This CDR3 region has 15 residues. In nucleotides, the CDR3 is TGTGCCAGCAGTTTGGACAGTACCTTAACATACGAGCAGTACTTC. It codes for CASSLDSTLTYEQYF.

CDR3 loop: CASSPWTGRENNQPQHF. The CDR3 DNA reads as TGCGCCAGCAGCCCGTGGACGGGGCGGGAAAACAATCAGCCCCAGCATTTT. The rearrangement links TRBV4-1 to TRBJ1-5; possibly TRBD1 for D (5 bases). Between the trimmed V and J ends, which lost 4 bases and 3 bases, there was a span of 19 bases. The CDR3 is 17 amino acids. Germline CDR1 MGHRA, CDR2 YSYEKL.

The chain uses TRBV7-8 and TRBJ1-6; D possibly corresponds to TRBD1 (5 bases). The CDR3 is 16 amino acids. Germline V gives CDR1 SGHVS, CDR2 FQNEAQ. The V end lost 1 base, the J end lost 7 bases, and 14 bases lay between the germline ends. The CDR3, as DNA: TGTGCCAGCAGCTTAGGGGGCGGCAGACGGAATTCACCCCTCCACTTT. Translation gives CASSLGGGRRNSPLHF.

This sequence joins TRBV7-6 and TRBJ1-3; no firm D call. The CDR3 loop spans 14 amino acids. Germline V gene lookup returns CDR1 SGHVS and CDR2 FNYEAQ. V lost 5 bases and J 0 bases, leaving 8 bases between the germline ends. CDR3 in DNA: TGTGCCAGCAGCCCCATTAGCTCTGGAAACACCATATATTTT. It translates to CASSPISSGNTIYF.

This clone was counted a few times. CDR3 loop: CASSGQARGEKLFF. The CDR3 DNA reads as TGTGCCAGCAGCGGACAGGCTCGTGGGGAAAAACTGTTTTTT. The V gene is TRBV7-8, the J gene TRBJ1-4, with 7 bases aligning to TRBD1. V shed 5 bases and J 8 bases; nucleotides not matched to a gene: 8. The CDR3 is 14 residues long. Looked up from germline, CDR1 is SGHVS and CDR2 is FQNEAQ.

The rearrangement uses TRBV9 and TRBJ2-5; maybe TRBD2 (6 bases). Trimming stripped 0 bases from V and 0 bases from J, with 12 bases between. The length of the CDR3 is 16 residues. The germline V gene encodes CDR1 SGDLS and CDR2 YYNGEE. CDR3 in amino acids: CASSVGSGSYQETQYF. The DNA for the CDR3 is TGTGCCAGCAGCGTAGGTAGCGGCTCTTACCAAGAGACCCAGTACTTC. Based on the CDR3 plus reference TRBV9 and TRBJ2-5, the full variable domain is DSGVTQTPKHLITATGQRVTLRCSPRSGDLSVYWYQQSLDQGLQFLIQYYNGEERAKGNILERFSAQQFPDLHSELNLSSLELGDSALYFCASSVGSGSYQETQYFGPGTRLLVL.

This chain links TRBV5-1 with TRBJ2-1, with 13 bases identical to TRBD2. J gave up 0 bases and V 4 bases, and 7 bases lay outside the gene matches. The germline gives CDR1 SGHRS, CDR2 YFSETQ. The CDR3 contains 18 residues. The CDR3 DNA is TGCGCCAGCAGCGGAGGACTAGCGGGAGTTGTCTCCTACAATGAGCAGTTCTTC. Its protein product is CASSGGLAGVVSYNEQFF.

The count of this clone is one. This rearrangement joins TRBV5-4 to TRBJ2-5; no definite D call. CDR3 length: 13 amino acids. Trimming shortened V by 4 bases and J by 2 bases, and 9 bases separated the two germline ends. Germline V CDR1 and CDR2: SGHNT, YYREEE (reference sequence). CDR3 sequence (DNA): TGTGCCAGCAGCGTGGACGGGCAAGAGACCCAGTACTTC. Its protein is CASSVDGQETQYF. Looking up the rest from reference TRBV5-4 and TRBJ2-5 gives the full variable domain: ETGVTQSPTHLIKTRGQQVTLRCSSQSGHNTVSWYQQALGQGPQFIFQYYREEENGRGNFPPRFSGLQFPNYSSELNVNALELDDSALYLCASSVDGQETQYFGPGTRLLVL.

V usage is TRBV7-2 and J usage is TRBJ2-2; 8 bases match TRBD2. The V gene end was trimmed by 5 bases and the J gene end by 5 bases; junction bases not matched to a gene: 10. The CDR3 consists of 16 residues. Germline V gene data show CDR1 as SGHTA and CDR2 as FQGNSA. The DNA for the CDR3 is TGTGCCAGCAGCACCGTGACTAGCGTGGTTACCGGGGAGCTGTTTTTT. Protein sequence: CASSTVTSVVTGELFF.

V usage is TRBV19 and J usage is TRBJ2-6; D gene uncertain. CDR1 is LNHDA, CDR2 SQIVND, per germline (reference sequence). V was trimmed by 7 bases and J by 2 bases, leaving 18 bases between them. CDR3 size: 17 residues. This CDR3 is CASTPTLSAAGANVLTF. CDR3 bases: TGTGCCAGTACACCGACCCTCAGCGCAGCTGGGGCCAACGTCCTGACTTTC.

This rearrangement joins TRBV28 to TRBJ1-5, with a weak D call TRBD1 (6 bases). V lost 7 bases and J 1 base, leaving 20 bases between the germline ends. The CDR3 sequence is 17 residues long. Germline CDR1 and CDR2: MDHEN and SYDVKM. CDR3 in DNA: TGTGCCAGCAACTCGCTACAGGGAATTCGGAGCAATCAGCCCCAGCATTTT. It translates to CASNSLQGIRSNQPQHF.

This clone turned up a few times. The V call is TRBV4-1, the J call TRBJ2-5, with D tentatively TRBD2 (5 bases). The ends were cut back, 6 bases at V and 5 bases at J, with 13 bases in the middle. Germline V CDR1 and CDR2: MGHRA, YSYEKL. The CDR3 runs 13 residues. This chain's CDR3 is CASSLSVTETQYF. The CDR3 bases are TGCGCCAGCAGTCTTAGCGTGACGGAGACCCAGTACTTC.